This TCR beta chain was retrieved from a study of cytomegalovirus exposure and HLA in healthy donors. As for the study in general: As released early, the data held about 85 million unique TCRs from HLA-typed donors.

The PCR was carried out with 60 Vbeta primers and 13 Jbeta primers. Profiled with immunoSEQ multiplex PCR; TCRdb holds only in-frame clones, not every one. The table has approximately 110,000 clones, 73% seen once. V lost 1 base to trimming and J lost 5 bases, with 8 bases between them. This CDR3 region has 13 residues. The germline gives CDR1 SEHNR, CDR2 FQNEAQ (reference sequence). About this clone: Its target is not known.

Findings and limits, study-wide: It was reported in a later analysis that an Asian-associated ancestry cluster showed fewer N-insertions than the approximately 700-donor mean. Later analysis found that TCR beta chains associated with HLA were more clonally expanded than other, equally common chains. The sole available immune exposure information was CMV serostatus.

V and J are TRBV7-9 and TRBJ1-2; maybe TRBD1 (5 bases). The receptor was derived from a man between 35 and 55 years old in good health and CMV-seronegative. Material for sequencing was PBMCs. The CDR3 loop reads CASSLDRRYGYTF. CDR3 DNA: TGTGCCAGCAGCTTAGACAGGCGGTATGGCTACACCTTC.